The rows below give T cell receptor beta chains drawn from one sample of a study of blood T cell repertoires in COVID-19. The table came from immunoSEQ multiplex PCR; TCRdb's copy has only in-frame clones and leaves some out. The profile shows fewer than 250,000 clones, around four fifths of them singletons. Specimen: peripheral blood. The receptor set was obtained from a woman aged 70-85 years with acute or convalescent COVID-19. The CDR3 runs from the conserved cysteine through the conserved F or W. Each record gives: D gene, clone size, V gene, J gene, CDR3 protein, CDR3 DNA. The D gene is left open where the match is weak. Some rows have no size entry. The others give once, few or many, or a class for an expanded clone.

D gene: TRBD1; clone size: NA; V gene: TRBV28; J gene: TRBJ1-1; CDR3 protein: CAIGRDSRSMNTEAFF; CDR3 DNA: TGTGCCATCGGCCGGGACAGTCGATCCATGAACACTGAAGCTTTCTTT
D gene: TRBD2; clone size: few; V gene: TRBV6-1; J gene: TRBJ2-3; CDR3 protein: CASSALAGGDTDTQYF; CDR3 DNA: TGTGCCAGCAGTGCATTAGCGGGGGGGGACACAGATACGCAGTATTTT
D gene: NA; clone size: NA; V gene: TRBV7-2; J gene: TRBJ1-1; CDR3 protein: CASSIRGTEAFF; CDR3 DNA: TGTGCCAGCAGCATCAGGGGCACTGAAGCTTTCTTT
D gene: NA; clone size: NA; V gene: TRBV4-1; J gene: TRBJ1-2; CDR3 protein: CASSQPGENYGYTF; CDR3 DNA: TGCGCCAGCAGCCAGCCCGGGGAAAACTATGGCTACACCTTC
D gene: NA; clone size: NA; V gene: TRBV5-1; J gene: TRBJ1-5; CDR3 protein: CASSLGVFGNQPQHF; CDR3 DNA: TGCGCCAGCAGCCTAGGGGTGTTCGGCAATCAGCCCCAGCATTTT
D gene: TRBD1; clone size: NA; V gene: TRBV30; J gene: TRBJ1-2; CDR3 protein: CAWGQEPNYGYTF; CDR3 DNA: TGTGCCTGGGGACAGGAACCTAACTATGGCTACACCTTC
D gene: NA; clone size: NA; V gene: TRBV14; J gene: TRBJ2-6; CDR3 protein: CASSQGRRAGANVLTF; CDR3 DNA: TGTGCCAGCAGCCAAGGACGCAGGGCTGGGGCCAACGTCCTGACTTTC
D gene: TRBD2; clone size: NA; V gene: TRBV9; J gene: TRBJ2-5; CDR3 protein: CASSRSGGQETQYF; CDR3 DNA: TGTGCCAGCAGTCGGAGCGGGGGGCAAGAGACCCAGTACTTC
D gene: NA; clone size: NA; V gene: TRBV12-3/TRBV12-4; J gene: TRBJ1-2; CDR3 protein: CASSLAIDSGYTF; CDR3 DNA: TGTGCCAGCAGTTTAGCGATAGACAGCGGCTACACCTTC
D gene: TRBD1; clone size: few; V gene: TRBV10-3; J gene: TRBJ1-1; CDR3 protein: CAIRQGGNTEAFF; CDR3 DNA: TGTGCCATAAGACAGGGAGGGAACACTGAAGCTTTCTTT
D gene: NA; clone size: NA; V gene: TRBV24-1; J gene: TRBJ2-5; CDR3 protein: CATSDAGPQETQYF; CDR3 DNA: TGTGCCACCAGTGATGCAGGGCCCCAAGAGACCCAGTACTTC
D gene: NA; clone size: NA; V gene: TRBV5-1; J gene: TRBJ2-7; CDR3 protein: CASSQTQWTEQYF; CDR3 DNA: TGCGCCAGCAGCCAGACACAGTGGACAGAGCAGTACTTC
D gene: NA; clone size: NA; V gene: TRBV5-6; J gene: TRBJ1-2; CDR3 protein: CASSHLKKGGLDYGYTF; CDR3 DNA: TGTGCCAGCAGCCACTTAAAAAAGGGAGGACTAGACTATGGCTACACCTTC
D gene: NA; clone size: NA; V gene: TRBV15; J gene: TRBJ1-3; CDR3 protein: CATSKQGSGNTIYF; CDR3 DNA: TGTGCCACCAGCAAGCAGGGGTCTGGAAACACCATATATTTT
D gene: NA; clone size: NA; V gene: TRBV5-1; J gene: TRBJ1-1; CDR3 protein: CASSQGRETTGNTEAFF; CDR3 DNA: TGCGCCAGCAGCCAGGGGAGGGAGACCACAGGGAACACTGAAGCTTTCTTT
D gene: TRBD1; clone size: NA; V gene: TRBV4-1; J gene: TRBJ1-5; CDR3 protein: CASSHRTGSNQPQHF; CDR3 DNA: TGCGCCAGCAGCCACAGGACAGGTAGCAATCAGCCCCAGCATTTT
D gene: NA; clone size: NA; V gene: TRBV9; J gene: TRBJ1-5; CDR3 protein: CAKIGGNNQPQHF; CDR3 DNA: TGTGCCAAGATAGGGGGTAACAATCAGCCCCAGCATTTT
D gene: NA; clone size: NA; V gene: TRBV2; J gene: TRBJ1-1; CDR3 protein: CASSEAARGTEAFF; CDR3 DNA: TGTGCCAGCAGTGAAGCCGCGCGGGGGACTGAAGCTTTCTTT
D gene: TRBD2; clone size: once; V gene: TRBV7-2; J gene: TRBJ2-7; CDR3 protein: CASSLSGLAGVSYEQYF; CDR3 DNA: TGTGCCAGCAGCCTTTCGGGACTAGCGGGGGTTTCCTACGAGCAGTACTTC
D gene: TRBD1; clone size: NA; V gene: TRBV7-8; J gene: TRBJ2-2; CDR3 protein: CASSSFQEGGYGGELFF; CDR3 DNA: TGTGCCAGCAGCTCCTTCCAGGAAGGGGGCTATGGCGGGGAGCTGTTTTTT